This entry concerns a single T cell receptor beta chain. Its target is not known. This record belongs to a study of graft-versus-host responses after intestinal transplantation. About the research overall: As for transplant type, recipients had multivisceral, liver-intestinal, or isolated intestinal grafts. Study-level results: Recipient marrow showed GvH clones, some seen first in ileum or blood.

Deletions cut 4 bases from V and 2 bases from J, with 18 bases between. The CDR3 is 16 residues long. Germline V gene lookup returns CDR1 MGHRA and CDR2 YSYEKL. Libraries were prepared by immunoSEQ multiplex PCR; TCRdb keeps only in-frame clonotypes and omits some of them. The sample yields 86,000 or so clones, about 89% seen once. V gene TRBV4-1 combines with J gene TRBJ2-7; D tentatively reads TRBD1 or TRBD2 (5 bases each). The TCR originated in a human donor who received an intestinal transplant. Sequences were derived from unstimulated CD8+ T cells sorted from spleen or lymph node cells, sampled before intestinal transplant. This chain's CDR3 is CASSLTYRDGTYEQYF. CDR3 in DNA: TGCGCCAGCAGCCTCACATACCGGGACGGAACCTACGAGCAGTACTTC.